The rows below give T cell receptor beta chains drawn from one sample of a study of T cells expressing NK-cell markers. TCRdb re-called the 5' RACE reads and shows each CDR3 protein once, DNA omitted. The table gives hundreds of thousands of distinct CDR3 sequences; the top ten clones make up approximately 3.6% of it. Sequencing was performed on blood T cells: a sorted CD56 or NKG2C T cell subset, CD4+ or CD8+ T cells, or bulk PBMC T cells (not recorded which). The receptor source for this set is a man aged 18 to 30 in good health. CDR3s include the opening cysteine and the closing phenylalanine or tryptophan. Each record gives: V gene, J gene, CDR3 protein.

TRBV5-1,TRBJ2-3,CASIRAGASTDTQYF
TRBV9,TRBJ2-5,CASSAQDGHQETQYF
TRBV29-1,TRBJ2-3,CSVDSGVEDTQYF
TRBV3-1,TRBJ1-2,CASSQDEGFGGYTF
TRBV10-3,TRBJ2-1,CAISQDSQHNEQFF
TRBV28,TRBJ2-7,CASSSRGTNPPYEQYF
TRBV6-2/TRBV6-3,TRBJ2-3,CASSPAGVTDTQYF
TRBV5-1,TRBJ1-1,CASSLTGEGEAFF
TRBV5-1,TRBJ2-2,CASSSHPGQNTGELFF
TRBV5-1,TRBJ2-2,CASSSITGGAAGELFF
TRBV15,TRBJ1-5,CATSRPTGLMGPQHF
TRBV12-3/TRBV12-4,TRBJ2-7,CASSPLLAVYEQYF
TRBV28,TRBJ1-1,CASSPTSSMNTEAFF
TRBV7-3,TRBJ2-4,CASSESSGTGYIQYF
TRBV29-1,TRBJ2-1,CSVPDGYNEQFF
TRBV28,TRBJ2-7,CASIGAGGTYEQYF
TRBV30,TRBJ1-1,CAWSPITTGWNTEAFF
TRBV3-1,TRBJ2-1,CASSQGRGREISYNEQFF
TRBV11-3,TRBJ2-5,CASSEAGLEETQYF
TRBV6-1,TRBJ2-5,CATLRGGARETQYF
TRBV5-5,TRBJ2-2,CASSLFGGRNTGELFF
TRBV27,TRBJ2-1,CASSSSRTSGRYNEQFF
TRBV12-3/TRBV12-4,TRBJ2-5,CASRPDGDGETQYF
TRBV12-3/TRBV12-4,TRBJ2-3,CASSLRDPAYTDTQYF
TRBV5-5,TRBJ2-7,CASSPRESWGEQYF
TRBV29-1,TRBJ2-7,CSVEDRVLYEQYF
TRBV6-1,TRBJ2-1,CASSEDSRVAGVYEQFF
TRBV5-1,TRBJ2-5,CASSFSGIQPQETQYF
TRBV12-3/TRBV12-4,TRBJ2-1,CASSKTGPNEQFF
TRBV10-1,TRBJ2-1,CASSDRESYNEQFF
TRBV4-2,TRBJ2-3,CASSQDPGLSKARVSTDTQYF
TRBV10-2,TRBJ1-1,CASSESPSNAEAFF
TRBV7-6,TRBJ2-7,CASSLGALGGGEQYF
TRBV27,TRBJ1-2,CASSSRTGPGGYTF
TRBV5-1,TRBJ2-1,CASSLEAGSSYNEQFF
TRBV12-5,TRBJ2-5,CASGLGTPGLAAQETQYF
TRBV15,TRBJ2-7,CATSREAPWTGGNYEQYF
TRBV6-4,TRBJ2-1,CASSESPSPAYNEQFF
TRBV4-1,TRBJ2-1,CASSQNPALGLGEQFF
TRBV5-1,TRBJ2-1,CASSTGTSGRGEQFF
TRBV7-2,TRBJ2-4,CASSAGSLDIQYF
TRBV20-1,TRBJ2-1,CSARVPGLAGGPSYNEQFF
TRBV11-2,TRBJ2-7,CASSVIRQGNYEQYF
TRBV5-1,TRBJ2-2,CASSADGLAGVKAGELFF
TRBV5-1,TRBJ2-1,CASSLAPPAEYNEQFF
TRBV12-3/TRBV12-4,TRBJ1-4,CASSKWTLTNEKLFF
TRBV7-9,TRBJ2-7,CASSLERLASYEQYF
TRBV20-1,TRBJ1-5,CSAGGDSNQPQHF
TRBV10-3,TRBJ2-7,CAISPGTSEGTYEQYF
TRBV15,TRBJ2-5,CATSRGAEGSRETQYF
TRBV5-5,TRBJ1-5,CASSGGRVGTQPQHF
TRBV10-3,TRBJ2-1,CAISEGTSGSNEQFF